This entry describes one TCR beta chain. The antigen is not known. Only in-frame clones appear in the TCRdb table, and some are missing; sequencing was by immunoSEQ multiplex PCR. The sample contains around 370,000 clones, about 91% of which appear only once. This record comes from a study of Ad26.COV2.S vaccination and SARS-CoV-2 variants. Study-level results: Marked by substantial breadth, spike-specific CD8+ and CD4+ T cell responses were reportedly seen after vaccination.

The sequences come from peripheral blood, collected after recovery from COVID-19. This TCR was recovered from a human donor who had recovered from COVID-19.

The CDR3 is CASSDTSWQGLSNEQFF. For the CDR3, the DNA is TGTGCCAGCAGCGATACGTCCTGGCAGGGGTTGAGCAATGAGCAGTTCTTC. The V call is TRBV9, the J call TRBJ2-1, with D perhaps matching TRBD1 (6 bases). Germline V gives CDR1 SGDLS, CDR2 YYNGEE. The V end lost 3 bases, the J end lost 6 bases, and 22 bases lay between the germline ends. The CDR3 length is 17 residues. The whole variable domain, filled in from reference TRBV9 and TRBJ2-1, reads DSGVTQTPKHLITATGQRVTLRCSPRSGDLSVYWYQQSLDQGLQFLIQYYNGEERAKGNILERFSAQQFPDLHSELNLSSLELGDSALYFCASSDTSWQGLSNEQFFGPGTRLTVL.